One and the same sample provided the 19 T cell receptor beta chains below, sequenced in a study of metastatic and nonmetastatic thyroid tumors (dated by TCRdb to 2019 to 2021). The method behind the library was PCR. The sequencer listed for this sample is Illumina HiSeq 4000. TCRdb reanalyzed the raw reads on its own, using fastp at Q25 for trimming and MiXCR for clone calling, and kept in-frame beta chains. The sample table holds around 23,000 clones, of which roughly 15% were seen once. The top ten hold about 14% of the sample. Before undergoing thyroid surgery, none of the patients had been given any kind of treatment. Sequences were obtained from tumor tissue. Source of these receptors: a female donor with papillary thyroid cancer or a benign thyroid nodule (not recorded which). Some clones in this sample may be carry-over from other donors' samples.

This clone was found many times. The rearrangement uses TRBV29-1 and TRBJ2-2, with a tentative D call TRBD2 (5 bases). V was clipped by 6 bases and J by 0 bases, with 14 bases between them. The CDR3 runs 15 residues. CDR1 is SQVTM and CDR2 is ANQGSEA in the germline V gene. In DNA, the CDR3 is TGCAGCGTAATGACTACTGTGACGAACACCGGGGAGCTGTTTTTT. Amino acids: CSVMTTVTNTGELFF.

This clone was seen many times. This could be a read error, since a much larger clone is one nucleotide away. The same CDR3 can be traced to other DNA sequences in this sample. The chain uses TRBV2 and TRBJ1-1; 8 bases line up with TRBD1. This CDR3 has 14 residues. CDR1 is SNHLY and CDR2 is FYNNEI in the germline V gene. V trimming: 5 bases; J trimming: 8 bases; junction bases outside the gene matches: 10. The DNA for the CDR3 is TGTGCCAGCAGTCCCGCACAGGGGGGAGCCGAAGCTTTCTTT. Its protein is CASSPAQGGAEAFF.

The sample holds many counts of this clone. Since a much larger clone is just one base distant, this may be a read error. V gene TRBV7-2 combines with J gene TRBJ1-1; no definite D call. CDR1 SGHTA and CDR2 FQGNSA come from the germline V gene. This CDR3 has 9 residues. In nucleotides, the CDR3 is TGTGCCAGCAGCTTAAAAGCTTCCTTT. Amino acid sequence: CASSLKASF.

This clone was counted at least ten times. Since a much larger clone is just one base distant, this may be a read error. The chain uses TRBV20-1 and TRBJ1-6, with TRBD1 as a possible D gene (5 bases). Trimming pared 4 bases from V and 11 bases from J, leaving 12 bases between. Germline lookup yields CDR1 DFQATT and CDR2 SNEGSKA (reference sequence). The CDR3 is made up of 12 amino acids. This CDR3 is CSANGGNPPLHF. Here the CDR3 DNA reads TGCAGTGCTAACGGGGGAAATCCACCCCTCCACTTT.

This clone was found many times. Compared with germline, one end of the junction differs, possibly owing to a read error. V gene TRBV20-1 combines with J gene TRBJ2-1; D assignment may be TRBD1 or TRBD2 (6 bases each). The V gene's germline CDR1 is DFQATT and CDR2 SNEGSKA (reference sequence). The CDR3 sequence is 14 residues long. CDR3 coding DNA: TGCAGTGCGGGGGCGGGGAGAGATTACAATGGGCAGTTCTTC. This translates into CSAGAGRDYNGQFF.

This clone qualifies as medium-sized. V gene TRBV7-9 combines with J gene TRBJ2-7; no reliable D call. Trimming left V 1 base short and J 2 bases short, with 3 bases between. The CDR3 length is 12 residues. CDR1 and CDR2 from the germline V gene are SEHNR and FQNEAQ (reference sequence). CDR3 in DNA: TGTGCCAGCAGCTTAGAGGCCTACGAGCAGTACTTC. This gives the protein CASSLEAYEQYF.

The table lists this clone with many counts. The chain uses TRBV9 and TRBJ1-2; the D gene is possibly TRBD1 (6 bases). This CDR3 region has 12 residues. The V and J ends lost 6 bases and 7 bases respectively, with 13 bases between them. Germline V lookup: CDR1 SGDLS, CDR2 YYNGEE. CDR3 sequence (DNA): TGTGCCAGCAACCTACAGGGCGGTGGCTACACCTTC. Residues: CASNLQGGGYTF. Complete variable domain (other parts from reference TRBV9 and TRBJ1-2): DSGVTQTPKHLITATGQRVTLRCSPRSGDLSVYWYQQSLDQGLQFLIQYYNGEERAKGNILERFSAQQFPDLHSELNLSSLELGDSALYFCASNLQGGGYTFGSGTRLTVV.

On this clone itself: This sequence may be a read error, since a much larger clone differs from it by one base. Lacking the conserved final phenylalanine or tryptophan, this CDR3 likely reflects a read error. The V gene is TRBV19, the J gene TRBJ1-1; D remains unclear. V shed 2 bases and J shed 3 bases, with 7 bases lying between them. Looked up from germline, CDR1 is LNHDA and CDR2 is SQIVND (reference sequence). The CDR3 loop spans 13 amino acids. The DNA of the CDR3 is TGTGCCAGTAGTATACAAGCGTACACTGAAGCTTTCTTA. Residues: CASSIQAYTEAFL.

In this sample, this clone turned up a few times. This may arise from a read error, as a much more abundant clone is one base away. J is TRBJ2-2 and V is TRBV9; D unresolved. Germline lookup yields CDR1 SGDLS and CDR2 YYNGEE. This CDR3 is 16 amino acids long. V gave up 4 bases and J gave up 1 base, with 14 bases separating them. The DNA for the CDR3 is TGTGCCAGCAGCACCGGACGGACCTTGAACACCGGGGAGCTGTTTTTT. Its protein product is CASSTGRTLNTGELFF. Looking up the rest from reference TRBV9 and TRBJ2-2 gives the full variable domain: DSGVTQTPKHLITATGQRVTLRCSPRSGDLSVYWYQQSLDQGLQFLIQYYNGEERAKGNILERFSAQQFPDLHSELNLSSLELGDSALYFCASSTGRTLNTGELFFGEGSRLTVL.

Ten or more counts support this clone. The J gene is TRBJ2-5, the V gene TRBV5-1; a possible D gene is TRBD1 (5 bases). Germline-derived CDR1 and CDR2 are SGHRS and YFSETQ. The ends were cut back, 6 bases at V and 7 bases at J, with 16 bases in the middle. The CDR3 loop spans 13 amino acids. CDR3 sequence: CASTPDSIWTQYF. As DNA, the CDR3 is TGCGCCAGCACCCCAGACAGTATTTGGACCCAGTACTTC.

This clone was counted many times. This rearrangement joins TRBV5-1 to TRBJ2-7; D uncertain. There are 13 residues in the CDR3. Germline CDR1 reads SGHRS; CDR2 reads YFSETQ. The germline V and J ends were trimmed by 1 base and 2 bases, with 7 bases remaining between them. CDR3 sequence reads: CASSLSSAYEQYF. The DNA for the CDR3 is TGCGCCAGCAGCTTGTCGTCAGCCTACGAGCAGTACTTC.

This clone appeared many times. The V call is TRBV6-1, the J call TRBJ1-5, with 10 nucleotides matching TRBD1. Germline V lookup: CDR1 MNHNS, CDR2 SASEGT. This CDR3 is 15 amino acids long. The V segment lost 6 bases and the J segment 4 bases; nucleotides outside the gene matches: 6. The CDR3 DNA sequence: TGTGCCAGCAGACCCCAGGGACAGGGGAATCAGCCCCAGCATTTT. It codes for CASRPQGQGNQPQHF.

This clone was counted at least ten times. The chain recombines TRBV18 with TRBJ2-2, with D hard to call. With 3 bases removed from V and 6 bases from J, the gap between germline ends came to 5 bases. The germline CDR1 and CDR2 sequences are KGHSH and LQKENI. This CDR3 is built from 12 residues. The CDR3 region is CASSPPPGELFF. The CDR3 DNA sequence: TGTGCCAGCTCACCCCCACCCGGGGAGCTGTTTTTT.

Turning to this clone: A read error may produce the germline difference seen at one junction end. The J gene is TRBJ1-1, the V gene TRBV9; maybe TRBD1 (5 bases). This CDR3 is built from 15 residues. CDR1 SGDLS and CDR2 YYNGEE come from the germline V gene. DNA of the CDR3: TGTGCCAGCAGCCCGAACTTGGGGGTAAGGACTGAAGATTTCTTT. Translation gives CASSPNLGVRTEDFF.

In its sample, this clone was seen many times. Given a much more abundant clone one base away, this may be a read error. The chain employs TRBV2 and TRBJ2-7, with D perhaps TRBD1 or TRBD2 (6 bases each). Germline values: CDR1 SNHLY, CDR2 FYNNEI. The CDR3 spans 12 residues. Here the CDR3 DNA reads TGTGCCGGCAGAGGGGGAGGAGCGTGGCAGTACTTC. This codes for CAGRGGGAWQYF.

The J gene is TRBJ2-7, the V gene TRBV18; D unresolved. Germline assignment: CDR1 KGHSH and CDR2 LQKENI. Trimming removed 1 base at V and 0 bases at J, with 7 bases between. The CDR3 is 14 amino acids. CDR3 DNA: TGTGCCAGCTCACCACAGGGTAGCTCCTACGAGCAGTACTTC. It codes for CASSPQGSSYEQYF. Complete variable domain (other parts from reference TRBV18 and TRBJ2-7): NAGVMQNPRHLVRRRGQEARLRCSPMKGHSHVYWYRQLPEEGLKFMVYLQKENIIDESGMPKERFSAEFPKEGPSILRIQQVVRGDSAAYFCASSPQGSSYEQYFGPGTRLTVT.

This chain joins TRBV5-1 and TRBJ2-5, with D possibly called TRBD1 or TRBD2 (5 bases each). The CDR3 totals 17 residues. Between the trimmed V and J ends, which lost 7 bases and 5 bases, there was a span of 27 bases. Germline CDR1 SGHRS, CDR2 YFSETQ. The CDR3 sequence is CASHQREPGRPWETQYF. The CDR3 region has the DNA TGCGCCAGCCATCAACGAGAACCAGGGAGACCCTGGGAGACCCAGTACTTC.

There are many counts of this clone. The chain couples TRBV15 to TRBJ1-1; 7 bases agree with TRBD1. Germline trimming cut 8 bases from V and 1 base from J; bases unmatched to any gene: 7. In germline, CDR1 is LNHNV, CDR2 YYDKDF (reference sequence). CDR3 length: 14 amino acids. CDR3 protein: CATGAGGRNTEAFF. Here the CDR3 DNA reads TGTGCCACCGGGGCAGGGGGAAGGAACACTGAAGCTTTCTTT.

The sample holds many counts of this clone. The chain couples TRBV19 to TRBJ2-2; D might be TRBD2 (6 bases). Trimming took off 8 bases at V and 2 bases at J, with 12 bases between the two ends. CDR1 and CDR2 (germline): LNHDA, SQIVND (reference sequence). The CDR3 runs to 14 residues. CDR3 sequence: CASQWGTNTGELFF. The DNA for the CDR3 is TGTGCCAGTCAGTGGGGGACTAACACCGGGGAGCTGTTTTTT.